This T cell receptor (beta chain) derives from a study of blood T cell repertoires in COVID-19. Across the study: The samples span acute and convalescent COVID-19 from the United States, Italy and Spain. From T cells, B-cell-depleted T cells, or PBMCs came the material, which was cDNA or gDNA.

This clone was counted a few times. The CDR3 is 14 amino acids. In germline, CDR1 is MNHNS, CDR2 SASEGT. V trimming: 3 bases; J trimming: 3 bases; junction bases outside the gene matches: 4. Two negative PCRs, clearance, or symptom resolution characterized the recovered Cohort 3 donors. Assay used: immunoSEQ multiplex PCR; TCRdb lists only in-frame clones, some missing. Here the sample spans hundreds of thousands of clones, roughly nine tenths being singletons. J is TRBJ2-7 and V is TRBV6-1; the match to TRBD1 covers 8 bases. Sequenced material: PBMCs or T cells enriched from blood (not recorded which). The TCR was taken from a man aged 25-45 years who had recovered from COVID-19. The CDR3 DNA sequence: TGTGCCAGCAGTGACAGGGGGCGCATCTACGAGCAGTACTTC. The encoded protein is CASSDRGRIYEQYF.